Described below is a single T cell receptor (beta chain) sequence and its context. CDR1 and CDR2 from the germline V gene are MNHEY and SVGEGT. The CDR3 is made up of 17 amino acids. Unmatched junction bases numbered 9, after V lost 5 bases and J lost 0 bases. These data are taken from a study of blood T cell repertoires in COVID-19. Original data processing: From reference gene primer amplification, estimates of nucleated cell counts were derived. Generated by immunoSEQ multiplex PCR, the TCRdb table keeps only in-frame clones and is missing some. From that table come the V and J calls and clone size; the DNA was used to work out D and trimming. The sample lists approximately 150,000 clones, approximately 86% occurring once.

The sequence was collected from a woman aged 45-65 years with acute or convalescent COVID-19. V is TRBV6-2 or TRBV6-3 and J is TRBJ2-1; TRBD2 matches at 8 bases. Sequenced material: peripheral blood. The CDR3 bases are TGTGCCAGCAGTATTAGCGGGGCCAGGAGCTCCTACAATGAGCAGTTCTTC. This gives the protein CASSISGARSSYNEQFF.